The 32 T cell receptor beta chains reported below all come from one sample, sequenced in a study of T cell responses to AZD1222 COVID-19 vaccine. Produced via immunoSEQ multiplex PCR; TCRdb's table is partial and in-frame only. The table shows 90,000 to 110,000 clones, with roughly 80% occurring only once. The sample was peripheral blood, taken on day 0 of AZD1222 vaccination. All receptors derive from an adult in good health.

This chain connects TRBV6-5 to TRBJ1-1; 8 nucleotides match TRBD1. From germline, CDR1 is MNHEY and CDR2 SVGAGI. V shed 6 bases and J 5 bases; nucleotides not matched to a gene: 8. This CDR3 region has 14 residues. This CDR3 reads CASSQTGVITEAFF. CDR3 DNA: TGTGCCAGCAGCCAGACAGGGGTAATTACTGAAGCTTTCTTT.

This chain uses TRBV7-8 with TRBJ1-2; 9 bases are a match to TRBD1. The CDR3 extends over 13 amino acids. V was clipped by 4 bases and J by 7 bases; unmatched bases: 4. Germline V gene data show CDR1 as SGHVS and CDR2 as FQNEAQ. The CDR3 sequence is CASSSTGGSGYTF. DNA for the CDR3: TGTGCCAGCAGCTCGACAGGGGGAAGTGGCTACACCTTC.

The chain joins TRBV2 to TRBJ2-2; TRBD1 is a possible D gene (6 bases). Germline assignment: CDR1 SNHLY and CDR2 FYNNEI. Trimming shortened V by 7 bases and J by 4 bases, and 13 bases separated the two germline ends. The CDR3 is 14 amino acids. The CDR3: CASNLGAGTGELFF. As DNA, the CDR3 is TGTGCCAGCAATCTGGGGGCGGGCACCGGGGAGCTGTTTTTT.

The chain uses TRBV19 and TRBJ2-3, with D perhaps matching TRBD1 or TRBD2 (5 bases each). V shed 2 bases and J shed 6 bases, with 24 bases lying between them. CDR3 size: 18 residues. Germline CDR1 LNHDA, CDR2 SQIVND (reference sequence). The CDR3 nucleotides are TGTGCCAGTAGTATAATTCTCAAGGGTCTAGGGGAGCGCGATACGCAGTATTTT. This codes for CASSIILKGLGERDTQYF.

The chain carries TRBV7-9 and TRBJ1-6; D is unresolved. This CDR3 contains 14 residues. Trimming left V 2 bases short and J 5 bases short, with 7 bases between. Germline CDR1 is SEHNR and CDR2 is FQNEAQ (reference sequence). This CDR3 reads CASSLIGDNSPLHF. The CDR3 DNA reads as TGTGCCAGCAGCTTAATAGGAGATAATTCACCCCTCCACTTT.

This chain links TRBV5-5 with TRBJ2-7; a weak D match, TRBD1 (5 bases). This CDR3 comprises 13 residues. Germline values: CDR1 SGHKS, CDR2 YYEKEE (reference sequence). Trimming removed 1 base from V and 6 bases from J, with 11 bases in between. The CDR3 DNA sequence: TGTGCCAGCAGCTTGCAGGGCACCACCGAGCAGTACTTC. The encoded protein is CASSLQGTTEQYF.

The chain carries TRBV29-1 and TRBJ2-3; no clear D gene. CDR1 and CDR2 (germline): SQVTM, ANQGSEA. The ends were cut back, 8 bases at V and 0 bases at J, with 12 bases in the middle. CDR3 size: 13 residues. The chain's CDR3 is CSPWTVSTDTQYF. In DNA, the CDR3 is TGCAGCCCGTGGACGGTTAGCACAGATACGCAGTATTTT.

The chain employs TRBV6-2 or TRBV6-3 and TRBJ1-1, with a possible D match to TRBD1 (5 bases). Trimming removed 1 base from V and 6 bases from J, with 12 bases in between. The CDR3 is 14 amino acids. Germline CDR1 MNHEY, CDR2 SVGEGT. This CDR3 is CASSYFQGSSEAFF. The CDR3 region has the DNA TGTGCCAGCAGTTACTTCCAGGGTTCCTCTGAAGCTTTCTTT.

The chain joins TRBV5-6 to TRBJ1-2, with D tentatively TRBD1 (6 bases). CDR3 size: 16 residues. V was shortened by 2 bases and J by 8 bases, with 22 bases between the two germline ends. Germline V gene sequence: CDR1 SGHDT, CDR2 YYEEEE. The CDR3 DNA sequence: TGTGCCAGCAGCTTTTGGCCGGCGGGGGGCGAGCGGGGCTACACCTTC. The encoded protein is CASSFWPAGGERGYTF.

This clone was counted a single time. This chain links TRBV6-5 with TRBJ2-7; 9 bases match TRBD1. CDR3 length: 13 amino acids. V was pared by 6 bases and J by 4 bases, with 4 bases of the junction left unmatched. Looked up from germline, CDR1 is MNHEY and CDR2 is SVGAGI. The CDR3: CASRQGATYEQYF. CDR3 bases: TGTGCCAGCAGACAGGGGGCTACGTACGAGCAGTACTTC.

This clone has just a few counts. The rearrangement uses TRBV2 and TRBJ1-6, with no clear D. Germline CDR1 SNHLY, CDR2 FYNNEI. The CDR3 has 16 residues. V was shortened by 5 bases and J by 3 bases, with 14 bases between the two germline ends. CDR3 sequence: CASSLSRTGYNSPLHF. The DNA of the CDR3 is TGTGCCAGCAGTCTAAGCCGGACGGGCTATAATTCACCCCTCCACTTT. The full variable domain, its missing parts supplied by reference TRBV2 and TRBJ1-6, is EPEVTQTPSHQVTQMGQEVILRCVPISNHLYFYWYRQILGQKVEFLVSFYNNEISEKSEIFDDQFSVERPDGSNFTLKIRSTKLEDSAMYFCASSLSRTGYNSPLHFGNGTRLTVT.

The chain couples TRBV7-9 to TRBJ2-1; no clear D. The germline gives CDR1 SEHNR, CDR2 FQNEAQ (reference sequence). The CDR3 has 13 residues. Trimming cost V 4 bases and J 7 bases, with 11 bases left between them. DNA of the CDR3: TGTGCCAGCAGCTCAACATCGGCGAATGAGCAGTTCTTC. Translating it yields CASSSTSANEQFF. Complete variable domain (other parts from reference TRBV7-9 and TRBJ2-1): DTGVSQNPRHKITKRGQNVTFRCDPISEHNRLYWYRQTLGQGPEFLTYFQNEAQLEKSRLLSDRFSAERPKGSFSTLEIQRTEQGDSAMYLCASSSTSANEQFFGPGTRLTVL.

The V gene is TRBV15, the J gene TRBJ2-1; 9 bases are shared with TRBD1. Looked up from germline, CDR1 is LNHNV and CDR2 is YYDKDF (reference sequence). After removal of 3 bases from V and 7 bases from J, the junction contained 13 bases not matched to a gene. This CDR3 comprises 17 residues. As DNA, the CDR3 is TGTGCCACCAGCAGGGGATTCGCGGACAGGGGAAGAAATGAGCAGTTCTTC. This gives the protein CATSRGFADRGRNEQFF.

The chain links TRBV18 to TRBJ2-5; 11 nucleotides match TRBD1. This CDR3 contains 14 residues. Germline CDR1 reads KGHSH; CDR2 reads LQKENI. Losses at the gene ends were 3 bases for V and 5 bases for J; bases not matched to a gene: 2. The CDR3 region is CASSPGQGAETQYF. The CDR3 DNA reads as TGTGCCAGCTCACCTGGACAGGGGGCGGAGACCCAGTACTTC.

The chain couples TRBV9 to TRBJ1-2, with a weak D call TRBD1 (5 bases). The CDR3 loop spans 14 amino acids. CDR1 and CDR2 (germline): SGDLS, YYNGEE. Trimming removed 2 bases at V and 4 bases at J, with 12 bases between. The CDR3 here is CASSVKTALYGYTF. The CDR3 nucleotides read TGTGCCAGCAGCGTGAAGACAGCACTCTATGGCTACACCTTC.

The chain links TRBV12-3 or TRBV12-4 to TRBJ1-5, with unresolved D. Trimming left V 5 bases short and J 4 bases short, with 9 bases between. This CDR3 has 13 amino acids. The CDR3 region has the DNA TGTGCCAGCAGTGGTACGGGAAATCAGCCCCAGCATTTT. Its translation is CASSGTGNQPQHF.

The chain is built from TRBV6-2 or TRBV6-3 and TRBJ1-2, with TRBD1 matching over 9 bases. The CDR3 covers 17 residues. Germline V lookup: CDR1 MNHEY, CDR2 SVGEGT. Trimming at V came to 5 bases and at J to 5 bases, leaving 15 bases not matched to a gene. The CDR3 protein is CASSPPSDRGALYGYTF. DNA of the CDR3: TGTGCCAGCAGTCCCCCCTCGGACAGGGGCGCTCTATATGGCTACACCTTC.

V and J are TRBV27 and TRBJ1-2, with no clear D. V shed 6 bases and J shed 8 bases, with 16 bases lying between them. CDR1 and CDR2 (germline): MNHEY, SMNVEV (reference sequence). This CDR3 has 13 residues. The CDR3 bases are TGTGCCAGCAGACCCTACCCGGGCGGAGGCTACACCTTC. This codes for CASRPYPGGGYTF.

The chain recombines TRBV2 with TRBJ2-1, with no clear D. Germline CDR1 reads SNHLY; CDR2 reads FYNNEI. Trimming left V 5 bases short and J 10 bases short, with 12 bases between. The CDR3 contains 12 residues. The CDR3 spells CASSYLLLEQFF. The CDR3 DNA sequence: TGTGCCAGCAGTTACCTGCTTTTGGAGCAGTTCTTC.

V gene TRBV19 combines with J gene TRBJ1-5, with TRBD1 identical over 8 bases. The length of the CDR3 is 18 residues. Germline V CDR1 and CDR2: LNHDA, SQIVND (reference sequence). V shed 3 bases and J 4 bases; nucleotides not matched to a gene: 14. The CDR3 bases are TGTGCCAGTAGTATTACTCGGGCAGGGGGCCGGGCAAATCAGCCCCAGCATTTT. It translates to CASSITRAGGRANQPQHF.

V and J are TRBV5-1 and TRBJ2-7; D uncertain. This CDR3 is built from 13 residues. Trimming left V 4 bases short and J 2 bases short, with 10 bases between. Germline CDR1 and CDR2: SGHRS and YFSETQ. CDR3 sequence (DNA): TGCGCCAGCAGCACCATGACCCCCTACGAGCAGTACTTC. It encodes CASSTMTPYEQYF.

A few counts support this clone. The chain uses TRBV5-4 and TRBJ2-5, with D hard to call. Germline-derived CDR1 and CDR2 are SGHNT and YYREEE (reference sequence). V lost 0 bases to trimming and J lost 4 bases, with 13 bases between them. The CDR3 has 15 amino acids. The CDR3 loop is CASSLDRLAGETQYF. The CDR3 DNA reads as TGTGCCAGCAGCTTGGACAGACTGGCAGGAGAGACCCAGTACTTC.

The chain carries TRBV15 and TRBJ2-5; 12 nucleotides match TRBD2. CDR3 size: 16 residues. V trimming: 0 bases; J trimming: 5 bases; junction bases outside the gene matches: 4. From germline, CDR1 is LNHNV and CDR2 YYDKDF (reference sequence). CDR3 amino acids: CATSRELAGGLETQYF. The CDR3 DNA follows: TGTGCCACCAGCAGAGAACTAGCGGGGGGTTTGGAGACCCAGTACTTC.

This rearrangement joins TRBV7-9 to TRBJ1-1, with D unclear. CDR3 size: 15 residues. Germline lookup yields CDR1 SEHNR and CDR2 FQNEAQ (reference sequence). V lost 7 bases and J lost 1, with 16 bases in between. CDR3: CASTRTAAANTEAFF. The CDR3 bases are TGTGCCAGCACCCGGACGGCTGCTGCGAACACTGAAGCTTTCTTT.

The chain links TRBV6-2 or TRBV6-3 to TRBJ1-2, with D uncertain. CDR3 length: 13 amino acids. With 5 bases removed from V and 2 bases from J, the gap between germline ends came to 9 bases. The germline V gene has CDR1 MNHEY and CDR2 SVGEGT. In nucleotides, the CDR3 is TGTGCCAGCAGTCCCGGACGGAACTATGGCTACACCTTC. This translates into CASSPGRNYGYTF.

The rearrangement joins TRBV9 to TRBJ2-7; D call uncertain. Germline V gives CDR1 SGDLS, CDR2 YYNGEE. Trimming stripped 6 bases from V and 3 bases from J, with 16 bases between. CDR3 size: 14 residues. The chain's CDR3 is CASTPKARNYEQYF. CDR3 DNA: TGTGCCAGCACCCCCAAGGCTCGTAACTACGAGCAGTACTTC.

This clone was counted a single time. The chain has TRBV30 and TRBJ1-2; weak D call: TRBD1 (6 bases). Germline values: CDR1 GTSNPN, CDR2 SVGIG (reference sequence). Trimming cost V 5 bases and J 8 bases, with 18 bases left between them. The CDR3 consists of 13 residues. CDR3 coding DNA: TGTGCCTGGGTGAGGAATGAGGGGGGCGGCTACACCTTC. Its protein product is CAWVRNEGGGYTF.

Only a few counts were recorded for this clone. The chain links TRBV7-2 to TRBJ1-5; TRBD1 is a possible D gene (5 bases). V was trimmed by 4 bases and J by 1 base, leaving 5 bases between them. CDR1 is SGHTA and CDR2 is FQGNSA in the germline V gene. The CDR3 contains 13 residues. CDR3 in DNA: TGTGCCAGCAGCTGGGACAGCAATCAGCCCCAGCATTTT. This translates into CASSWDSNQPQHF.

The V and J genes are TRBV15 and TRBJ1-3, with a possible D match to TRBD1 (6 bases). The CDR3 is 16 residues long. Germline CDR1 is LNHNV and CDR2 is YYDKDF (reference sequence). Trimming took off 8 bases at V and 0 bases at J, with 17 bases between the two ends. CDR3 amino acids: CATRPGGLSSGNTIYF. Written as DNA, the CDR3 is TGTGCCACCCGACCCGGGGGGCTGAGCTCTGGAAACACCATATATTTT. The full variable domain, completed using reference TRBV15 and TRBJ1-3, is DAMVIQNPRYQVTQFGKPVTLSCSQTLNHNVMYWYQQKSSQAPKLLFHYYDKDFNNEADTPDNFQSRRPNTSFCFLDIRSPGLGDTAMYLCATRPGGLSSGNTIYFGEGSWLTVV.

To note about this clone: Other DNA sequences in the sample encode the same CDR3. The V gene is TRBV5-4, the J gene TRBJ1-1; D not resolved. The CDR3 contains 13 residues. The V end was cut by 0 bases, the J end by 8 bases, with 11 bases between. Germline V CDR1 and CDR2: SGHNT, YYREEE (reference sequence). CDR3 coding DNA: TGTGCCAGCAGCTTGGAATTGCCAGAGGAAGCTTTCTTT. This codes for CASSLELPEEAFF. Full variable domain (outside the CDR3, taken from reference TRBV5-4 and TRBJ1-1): ETGVTQSPTHLIKTRGQQVTLRCSSQSGHNTVSWYQQALGQGPQFIFQYYREEENGRGNFPPRFSGLQFPNYSSELNVNALELDDSALYLCASSLELPEEAFFGQGTRLTVV.

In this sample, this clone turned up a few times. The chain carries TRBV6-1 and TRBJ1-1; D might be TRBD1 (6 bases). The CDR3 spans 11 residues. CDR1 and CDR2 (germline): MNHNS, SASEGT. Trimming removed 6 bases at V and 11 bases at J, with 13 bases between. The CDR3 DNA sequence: TGTGCCAGCAGCCGGGACACCTTCGCTTTCTTT. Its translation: CASSRDTFAFF.

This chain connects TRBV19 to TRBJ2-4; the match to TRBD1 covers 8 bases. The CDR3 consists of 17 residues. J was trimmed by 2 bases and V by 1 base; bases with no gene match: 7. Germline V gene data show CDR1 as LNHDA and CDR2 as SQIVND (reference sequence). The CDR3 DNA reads TGTGCCAGTAGTATAGCCCTAGCAGGGGGCACCAAAAACATTCAGTACTTC. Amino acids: CASSIALAGGTKNIQYF. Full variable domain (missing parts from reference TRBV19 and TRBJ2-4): DGGITQSPKYLFRKEGQNVTLSCEQNLNHDAMYWYRQDPGQGLRLIYYSQIVNDFQKGDIAEGYSVSREKKESFPLTVTSAQKNPTAFYLCASSIALAGGTKNIQYFGAGTRLSVL.